These 28 T cell receptor beta chains originate from one sample sequenced in a study of CD8+CD57+ T cells in acquired aplastic anemia. The TCR beta profiling, which covered VDJ combination and CDR3 sequence, was carried out using genomic DNA as the template. TCRdb passed the reads through MiXCR, listing each CDR3 protein once. This sample has about 160,000 distinct CDR3 sequences; around 52% occur once, and the top ten carry roughly 30%. Patients picked for sequencing had shown CD8+CD57+ cell expansion detected by flow cytometry. The material sequenced was sorted CD4+, CD8+, or CD8+CD57+ T cells (not recorded which) from PBMCs. These receptors were obtained from a human donor with aplastic anemia.

The chain carries TRBV2 and TRBJ1-1, with a possible D match to TRBD1 (6 bases). CDR3 length: 16 amino acids. CDR1 is SNHLY, CDR2 FYNNEI, per germline. Trimming took off 0 bases at V and 0 bases at J, with 11 bases between the two ends. The CDR3: CASSEAGGAMNTEAFF. The CDR3 DNA reads TGTGCCAGCAGTGAAGCGGGGGGGGCCATGAACACTGAAGCTTTCTTT.

This clonotype was found many times. Relative to the germline gene, one junction end is altered; a read error may explain this. The chain employs TRBV12-5 and TRBJ2-7; D perhaps matches TRBD2 (6 bases). This CDR3 comprises 15 residues. Germline loops: CDR1 LGHNT, CDR2 FRNRAP. CDR3 DNA: TGTGCTAGTGGTCACGGGAGCCCCCAACCTTACGGGCAGTACTTC. It is translated as CASGHGSPQPYGQYF.

A word on this clonotype: One end of the junction is discordant with germline, which a read error may explain. The V and J genes are TRBV5-1 and TRBJ1-1; D ambiguous. Looked up from germline, CDR1 is SGHRS and CDR2 is YFSETQ. The CDR3 consists of 14 residues. The CDR3 region is CASSPLWGSTETFF. The CDR3 nucleotides read TGCGCCAGCAGTCCTCTTTGGGGTTCCACTGAAACTTTCTTT.

The chain has TRBV2 and TRBJ2-7, with 10 bases aligning to TRBD2. V dropped 6 bases and J dropped 4; count of bases not matched to a gene: 12. The CDR3 spans 16 residues. The germline CDR1 and CDR2 sequences are SNHLY and FYNNEI. DNA of the CDR3: TGTGCCAGCAGGGCCCCGAAGGCTAGCGGGAGTTACGAGCAGTACTTC. As protein: CASRAPKASGSYEQYF.

The chain combines TRBV6-1 with TRBJ1-6; possible D gene TRBD1, 5 bases. This CDR3 has 15 amino acids. Between the trimmed V and J ends, which lost 3 bases and 1 base, there was a span of 7 bases. Germline V gives CDR1 MNHNS, CDR2 SASEGT. The CDR3 reads CASSDRGSYNSPLHF. The DNA for the CDR3 is TGTGCCAGCAGTGATCGGGGGTCCTATAATTCACCCCTCCACTTT.

This chain links TRBV11-1 with TRBJ2-2; 9 bases match TRBD1. CDR3 length: 17 amino acids. With 5 bases clipped from V and 3 bases from J, the junction kept 10 bases outside the gene matches. Per the germline V gene, CDR1 is SGHAT and CDR2 is FQDESV (reference sequence). CDR3 sequence (DNA): TGTGCCAGCAGCCTCGGGACAGGGCGAGGGTACACCGGGGAGCTGTTTTTT. It is translated as CASSLGTGRGYTGELFF.

This clonotype was seen only a few times. The genes are TRBV24-1 and TRBJ1-2; D may be TRBD1 (5 bases). Trimming removed 6 bases from V and 2 bases from J, with 9 bases in between. The germline V gene has CDR1 KGHDR and CDR2 SFDVKD. The CDR3 totals 13 residues. The CDR3 loop is CATSHRTNYGYTF. CDR3 DNA sequence: TGTGCCACCAGTCACAGGACCAACTATGGCTACACCTTC.

This clonotype occurred many times. CDR3 DNA: TGTGCCAGTAGTATCTTTTGGACAGGGACTTACTACAATGAGCAGTTCTTC. Protein sequence: CASSIFWTGTYYNEQFF. The chain is built from TRBV19 and TRBJ2-1; 8 bases align to TRBD1. Trimming took 3 bases from V and 3 from J; bases not matched to a gene: 10. The CDR3 spans 17 residues. CDR1 is LNHDA and CDR2 is SQIVND in the germline V gene (reference sequence).

At least ten counts were recorded for this clonotype. CDR3 loop: CASSTHWTGEEETQYF. DNA of the CDR3: TGTGCCAGTAGTACTCATTGGACAGGCGAAGAAGAGACCCAGTACTTC. The V gene is TRBV19, the J gene TRBJ2-5, with 7 bases fitting TRBD1. The V and J ends lost 4 bases and 3 bases, in that order; junction bases with no gene match: 11. In germline, CDR1 is LNHDA, CDR2 SQIVND (reference sequence). The CDR3 covers 16 residues.

This clonotype was seen at least ten times. The chain uses TRBV5-1 and TRBJ2-1, with D perhaps matching TRBD1 or TRBD2 (5 bases each). V was clipped by 0 bases and J by 5 bases, with 9 bases between them. This CDR3 comprises 14 residues. The germline V gene encodes CDR1 SGHRS and CDR2 YFSETQ. CDR3 sequence: CASSLEPGHNEQFF. For the CDR3, the DNA is TGCGCCAGCAGCTTGGAACCGGGACACAATGAGCAGTTCTTC.

The genes are TRBV27 and TRBJ2-7; D is possibly TRBD2 (7 bases). CDR1 is MNHEY and CDR2 is SMNVEV in the germline V gene (reference sequence). V was pared by 6 bases and J by 4 bases, with 13 bases between. This CDR3 is 13 amino acids long. The CDR3 nucleotides are TGTGCCAGCAGGGGGGGGGCGGGGTACGAGCAGTACTTC. The encoded protein is CASRGGAGYEQYF.

The genes are TRBV25-1 and TRBJ1-2; 8 bases agree with TRBD1. Trimming at V came to 3 bases and at J to 4 bases, leaving 10 bases not matched to a gene. Germline loops: CDR1 MGHDK, CDR2 SYGVNS. CDR3 size: 16 residues. The CDR3 here is CASSDPGTGNRYGYTF. Written as DNA, the CDR3 is TGTGCCAGCAGTGACCCTGGGACAGGAAACCGCTATGGCTACACCTTC.

This clonotype was seen at least ten times. V usage is TRBV20-1 and J usage is TRBJ1-2, with D tentatively TRBD1 (6 bases). V lost 0 bases, J lost 4 bases, and 15 bases lay in between. This CDR3 comprises 15 residues. Germline-derived CDR1 and CDR2 are DFQATT and SNEGSKA (reference sequence). CDR3 sequence: CSARDLQSGVYGYTF. CDR3 nucleotides: TGCAGTGCTAGAGATCTCCAGTCAGGGGTCTATGGCTACACCTTC.

This clonotype was seen ten or more times. The V call is TRBV7-9, the J call TRBJ1-1, with 7 bases that match TRBD1. The CDR3 contains 18 residues. V was clipped by 4 bases and J by 11 bases; unmatched bases: 25. Germline V gives CDR1 SEHNR, CDR2 FQNEAQ (reference sequence). In nucleotides, the CDR3 is TGTGCCAGCAGCTCAACGCGGGGGACAGCCGAGCCTCGGAGGTTCGCTTTCTTT. It specifies CASSSTRGTAEPRRFAFF.

This clonotype turned up a few times. V usage is TRBV27 and J usage is TRBJ2-7; 10 bases align to TRBD2. Germline loops: CDR1 MNHEY, CDR2 SMNVEV (reference sequence). Germline trimming cut 0 bases from V and 4 bases from J; bases unmatched to any gene: 3. This CDR3 spans 15 amino acids. CDR3 residues: CASSLSMGLAYEQYF. In DNA, the CDR3 is TGTGCCAGCAGTTTATCAATGGGACTAGCGTACGAGCAGTACTTC.

Here the CDR3 reads CASSLSGGLYEQYF. CDR3 in DNA: TGTGCCAGCAGCTTATCGGGGGGCCTCTACGAGCAGTACTTC. The chain joins TRBV7-2 to TRBJ2-7, with D possibly being TRBD2 (7 bases). CDR3 size: 14 residues. With 2 bases removed from V and 3 bases from J, the gap between germline ends came to 11 bases. Germline assignment: CDR1 SGHTA and CDR2 FQGNSA. Complete variable domain (other parts from reference TRBV7-2 and TRBJ2-7): GAGVSQSPSNKVTEKGKDVELRCDPISGHTALYWYRQSLGQGLEFLIYFQGNSAPDKSGLPSDRFSAERTGGSVSTLTIQRTQQEDSAVYLCASSLSGGLYEQYFGPGTRLTVT.

V usage is TRBV15 and J usage is TRBJ1-1; D is ambiguous. This CDR3 comprises 11 residues. Trimming stripped 0 bases from V and 5 bases from J, with 1 base between. The germline V gene encodes CDR1 LNHNV and CDR2 YYDKDF (reference sequence). This chain's CDR3 is CATSRDTEAFF. The CDR3 DNA reads as TGTGCCACCAGCAGAGATACTGAAGCTTTCTTT.

This chain links TRBV15 with TRBJ2-7; D unresolved. Germline V gene data show CDR1 as LNHNV and CDR2 as YYDKDF (reference sequence). Trimming cost V 1 base and J 1 base, with 11 bases left between them. The CDR3 contains 15 residues. The CDR3 bases are TGTGCCACCAGCAGAGGCACAACACAGTCCTACGAGCAGTACTTC. Protein sequence: CATSRGTTQSYEQYF. Complete variable domain (other parts from reference TRBV15 and TRBJ2-7): DAMVIQNPRYQVTQFGKPVTLSCSQTLNHNVMYWYQQKSSQAPKLLFHYYDKDFNNEADTPDNFQSRRPNTSFCFLDIRSPGLGDTAMYLCATSRGTTQSYEQYFGPGTRLTVT.

In its sample, this clonotype was seen a few times. The genes are TRBV5-6 and TRBJ1-6, with D hard to call. The CDR3 sequence is 15 residues long. V was clipped by 4 bases and J by 7 bases, with 15 bases between them. Germline V CDR1 and CDR2: SGHDT, YYEEEE. In nucleotides, the CDR3 is TGTGCCAGCAGCGAGGTGCGCTCGGGAAATTCACCCCTCCACTTT. This sequence encodes CASSEVRSGNSPLHF.

V gene TRBV7-9 combines with J gene TRBJ1-1; tentatively, D is TRBD1 (5 bases). The V gene's germline CDR1 is SEHNR and CDR2 FQNEAQ (reference sequence). Between the trimmed V and J ends, which lost 5 bases and 4 bases, there was a span of 14 bases. The CDR3 is 14 amino acids. The CDR3 protein is CASSTEGVGTEAFF. The CDR3 region has the DNA TGTGCCAGCAGCACAGAAGGGGTCGGCACTGAAGCTTTCTTT.

This clonotype was found many times. The chain couples TRBV5-4 to TRBJ2-7; 7 bases map to TRBD1. V shed 1 base and J 3 bases; nucleotides not matched to a gene: 4. The CDR3 runs to 14 residues. The V gene's germline CDR1 is SGHNT and CDR2 YYREEE (reference sequence). CDR3 nucleotides: TGTGCCAGCAGCTTGTCGACAGGGAACTACGAGCAGTACTTC. It encodes CASSLSTGNYEQYF.

The V gene is TRBV29-1, the J gene TRBJ2-7; the D call may be TRBD1 or TRBD2 (5 bases each). The CDR3 has 13 residues. Germline-derived CDR1 and CDR2 are SQVTM and ANQGSEA. Trimming removed 4 bases from V and 3 bases from J, with 13 bases in between. This chain's CDR3 is CSVGEGTLYEQYF. The CDR3 bases are TGCAGCGTTGGGGAAGGGACCCTCTACGAGCAGTACTTC.

V is TRBV2 and J is TRBJ1-5, with D possibly being TRBD1 (5 bases). V lost 2 bases and J 5 bases, leaving 13 bases between the germline ends. CDR3 length: 15 amino acids. The germline CDR1 and CDR2 sequences are SNHLY and FYNNEI. The CDR3 protein is CASSEFSIQDQPQHF. The CDR3 coding sequence is TGTGCCAGCAGTGAATTTAGTATACAGGATCAGCCCCAGCATTTT.

This clonotype has just one count. CDR3: CASSRSGSVSYNEQFF. CDR3 coding DNA: TGTGCCAGCTCCCGCAGCGGGAGTGTGTCCTACAATGAGCAGTTCTTC. The chain is built from TRBV11-1 and TRBJ2-1, with 8 nucleotides matching TRBD2. With V trimmed by 8 bases and J by 1 base, 10 bases remained unmatched. Per germline, CDR1 SGHAT and CDR2 FQDESV (reference sequence). The CDR3 is 16 amino acids.

The rearrangement links TRBV27 to TRBJ2-2; D is unclear. This CDR3 contains 17 residues. Trimming removed 6 bases at V and 0 bases at J, with 17 bases between. Germline values: CDR1 MNHEY, CDR2 SMNVEV (reference sequence). This CDR3 reads CASRIREPVPNTGELFF. CDR3 bases: TGTGCCAGCAGAATTAGAGAACCGGTTCCGAACACCGGGGAGCTGTTTTTT.

This chain joins TRBV15 and TRBJ2-7, with D possibly being TRBD1 (5 bases). Per the germline V gene, CDR1 is LNHNV and CDR2 is YYDKDF (reference sequence). CDR3 length: 13 amino acids. With 1 base removed from V and 6 bases from J, the gap between germline ends came to 10 bases. CDR3 sequence reads: CATSRVRVSEQYF. The CDR3 DNA is TGTGCCACCAGCAGAGTCAGGGTAAGCGAGCAGTACTTC.

In this sample, this clonotype turned up many times. In nucleotides, the CDR3 is TGTGCCAGCAGCTTAGGGTGGGACGGAGAGAATGAAAAACTGTTTTTT. This translates into CASSLGWDGENEKLFF. V is TRBV7-8 and J is TRBJ1-4, with a weak D call TRBD1 (5 bases). Germline V gene sequence: CDR1 SGHVS, CDR2 FQNEAQ. Trimming left V 1 base short and J 5 bases short, with 14 bases between. The CDR3 consists of 16 residues.

The chain couples TRBV9 to TRBJ1-2; D perhaps matches TRBD1 (5 bases). The CDR3 runs 12 residues. V was trimmed by 4 bases and J by 4 bases, leaving 8 bases between them. The V gene's germline CDR1 is SGDLS and CDR2 YYNGEE. The CDR3 here is CASSKGTYGYTF. The CDR3 DNA sequence: TGTGCCAGCAGCAAGGGGACCTATGGCTACACCTTC.